Described below is a single T cell receptor beta chain sequence and its context. The antigen remains unidentified. This entry is derived from a study of monozygotic twins with cystic fibrosis. Study-level points and caveats: Monozygotic CF twin pairs shared significantly more nucleotide-identical clonotypes than unrelated CF individuals did.

The repertoire was sequenced with immunoSEQ multiplex PCR; TCRdb's copy has only in-frame clones and lacks some. The data contain tens of thousands of clones, 90% to 97% of them singletons. This receptor was obtained from a girl aged 2 to 10 with cystic fibrosis. The sample consisted of blood.

This CDR3 reads CASSLGEGAQSEAFF. The DNA for the CDR3 is TGTGCCAGCAGCTTAGGGGAGGGGGCTCAATCTGAAGCTTTCTTT. The chain joins TRBV11-2 to TRBJ1-1; 7 bases are a match to TRBD1. Germline trimming cut 1 base from V and 6 bases from J; bases unmatched to any gene: 8. Germline V gene data show CDR1 as SGHAT and CDR2 as FQNNGV. The CDR3 is 15 residues long.